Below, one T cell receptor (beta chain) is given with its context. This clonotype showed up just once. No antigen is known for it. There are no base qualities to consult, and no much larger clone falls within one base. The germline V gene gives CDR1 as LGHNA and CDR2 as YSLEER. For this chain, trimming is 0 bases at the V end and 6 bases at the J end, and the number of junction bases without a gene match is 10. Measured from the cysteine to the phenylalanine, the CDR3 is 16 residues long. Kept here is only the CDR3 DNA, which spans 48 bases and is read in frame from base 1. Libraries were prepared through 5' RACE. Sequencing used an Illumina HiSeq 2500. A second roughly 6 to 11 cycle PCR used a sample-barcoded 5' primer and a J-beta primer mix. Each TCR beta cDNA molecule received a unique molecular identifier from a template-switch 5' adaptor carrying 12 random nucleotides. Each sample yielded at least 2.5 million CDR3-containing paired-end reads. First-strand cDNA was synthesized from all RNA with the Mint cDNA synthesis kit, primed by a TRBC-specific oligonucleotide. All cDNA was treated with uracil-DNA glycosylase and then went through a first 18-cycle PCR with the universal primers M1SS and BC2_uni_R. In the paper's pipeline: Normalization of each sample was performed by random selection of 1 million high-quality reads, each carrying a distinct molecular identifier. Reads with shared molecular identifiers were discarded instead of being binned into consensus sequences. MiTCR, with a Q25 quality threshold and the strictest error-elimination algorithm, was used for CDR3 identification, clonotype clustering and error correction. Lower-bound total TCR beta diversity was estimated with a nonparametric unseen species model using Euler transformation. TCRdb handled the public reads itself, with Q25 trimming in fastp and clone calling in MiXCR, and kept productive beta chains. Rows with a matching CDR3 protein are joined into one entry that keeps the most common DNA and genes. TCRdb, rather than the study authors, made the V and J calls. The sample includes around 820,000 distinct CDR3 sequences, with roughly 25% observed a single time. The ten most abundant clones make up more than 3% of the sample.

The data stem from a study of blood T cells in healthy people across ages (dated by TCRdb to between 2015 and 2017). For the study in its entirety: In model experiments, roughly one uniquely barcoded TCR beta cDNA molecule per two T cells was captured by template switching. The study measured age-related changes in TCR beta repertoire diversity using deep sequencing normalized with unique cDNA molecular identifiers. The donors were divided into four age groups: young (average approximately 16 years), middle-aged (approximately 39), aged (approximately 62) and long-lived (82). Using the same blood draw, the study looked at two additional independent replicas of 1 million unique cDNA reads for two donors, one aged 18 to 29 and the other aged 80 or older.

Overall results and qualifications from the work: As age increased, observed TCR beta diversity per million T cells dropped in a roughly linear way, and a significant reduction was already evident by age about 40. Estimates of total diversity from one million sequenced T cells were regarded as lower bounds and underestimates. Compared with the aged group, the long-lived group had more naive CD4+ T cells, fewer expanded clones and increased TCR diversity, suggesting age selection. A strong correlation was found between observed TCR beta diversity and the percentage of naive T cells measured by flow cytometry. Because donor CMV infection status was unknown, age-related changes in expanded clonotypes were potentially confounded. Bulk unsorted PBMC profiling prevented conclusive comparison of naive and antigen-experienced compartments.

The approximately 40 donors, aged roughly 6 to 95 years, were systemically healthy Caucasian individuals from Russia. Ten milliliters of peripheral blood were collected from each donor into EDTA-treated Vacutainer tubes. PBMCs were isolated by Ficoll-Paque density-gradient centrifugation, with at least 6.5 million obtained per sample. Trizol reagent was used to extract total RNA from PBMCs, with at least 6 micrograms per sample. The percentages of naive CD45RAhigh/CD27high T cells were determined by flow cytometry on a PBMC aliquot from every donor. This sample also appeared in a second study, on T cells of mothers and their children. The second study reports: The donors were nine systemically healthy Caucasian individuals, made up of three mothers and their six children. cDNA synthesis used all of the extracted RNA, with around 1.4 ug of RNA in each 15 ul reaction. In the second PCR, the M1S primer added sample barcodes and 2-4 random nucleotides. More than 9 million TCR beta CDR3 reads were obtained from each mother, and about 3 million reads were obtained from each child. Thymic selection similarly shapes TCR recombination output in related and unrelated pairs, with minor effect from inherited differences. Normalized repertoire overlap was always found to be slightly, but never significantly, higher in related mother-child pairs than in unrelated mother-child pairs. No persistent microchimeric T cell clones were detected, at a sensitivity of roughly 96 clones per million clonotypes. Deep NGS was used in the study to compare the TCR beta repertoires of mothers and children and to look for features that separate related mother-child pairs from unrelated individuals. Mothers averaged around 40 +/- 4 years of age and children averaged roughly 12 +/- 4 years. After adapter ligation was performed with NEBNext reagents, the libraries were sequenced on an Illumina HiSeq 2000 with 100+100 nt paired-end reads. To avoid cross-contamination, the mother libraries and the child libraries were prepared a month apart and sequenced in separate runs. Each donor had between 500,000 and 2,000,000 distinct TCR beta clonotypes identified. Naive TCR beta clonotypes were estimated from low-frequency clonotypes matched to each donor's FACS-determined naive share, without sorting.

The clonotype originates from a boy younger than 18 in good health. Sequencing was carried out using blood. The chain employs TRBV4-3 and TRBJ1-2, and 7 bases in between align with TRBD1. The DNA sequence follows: TGCGCCAGCAGCCAAGATAGGGAGGGGGCGGCTGATGGCTACACCTTC. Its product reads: CASSQDREGAADGYTF.